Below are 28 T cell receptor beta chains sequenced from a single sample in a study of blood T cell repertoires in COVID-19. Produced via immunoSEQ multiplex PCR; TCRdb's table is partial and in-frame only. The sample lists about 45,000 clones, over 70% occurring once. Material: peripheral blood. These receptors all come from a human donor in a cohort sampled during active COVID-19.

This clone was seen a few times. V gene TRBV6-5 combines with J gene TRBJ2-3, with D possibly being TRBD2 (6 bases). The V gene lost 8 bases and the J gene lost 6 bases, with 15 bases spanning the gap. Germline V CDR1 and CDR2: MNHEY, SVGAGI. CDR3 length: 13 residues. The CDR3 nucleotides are TGTGCCAGCGGGAGGATGCTCGCGGATACGCAGTATTTT. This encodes CASGRMLADTQYF.

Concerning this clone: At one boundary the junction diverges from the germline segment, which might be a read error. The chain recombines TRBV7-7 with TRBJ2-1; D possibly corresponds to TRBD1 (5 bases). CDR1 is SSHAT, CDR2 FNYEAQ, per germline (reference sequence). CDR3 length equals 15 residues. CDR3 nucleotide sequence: TGTGCTAGCAGCTTGGGGCCGAGCTCCTACAATGAGCAGTTCTTC. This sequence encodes CASSLGPSSYNEQFF.

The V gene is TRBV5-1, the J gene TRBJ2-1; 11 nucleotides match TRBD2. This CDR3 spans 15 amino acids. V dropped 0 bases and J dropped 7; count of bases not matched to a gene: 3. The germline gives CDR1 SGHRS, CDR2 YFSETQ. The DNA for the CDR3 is TGCGCCAGCAGCTTGGGACTAGCGGGACTGAATGAGCAGTTCTTC. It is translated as CASSLGLAGLNEQFF.

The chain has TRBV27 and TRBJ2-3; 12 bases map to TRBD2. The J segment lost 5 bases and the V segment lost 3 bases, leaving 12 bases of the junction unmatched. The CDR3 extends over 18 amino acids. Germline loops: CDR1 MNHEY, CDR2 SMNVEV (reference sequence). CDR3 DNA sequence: TGTGCCAGCAGTTTCTCCGGACTAGCGGGACCCCGGAGAGATACGCAGTATTTT. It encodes CASSFSGLAGPRRDTQYF.

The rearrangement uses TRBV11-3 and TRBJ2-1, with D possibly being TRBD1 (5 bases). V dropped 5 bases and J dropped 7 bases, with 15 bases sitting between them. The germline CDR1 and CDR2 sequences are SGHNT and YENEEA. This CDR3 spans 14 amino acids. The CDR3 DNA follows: TGTGCCAGCAGCCAGGATCTGGCAGGGAATGAGCAGTTCTTC. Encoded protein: CASSQDLAGNEQFF.

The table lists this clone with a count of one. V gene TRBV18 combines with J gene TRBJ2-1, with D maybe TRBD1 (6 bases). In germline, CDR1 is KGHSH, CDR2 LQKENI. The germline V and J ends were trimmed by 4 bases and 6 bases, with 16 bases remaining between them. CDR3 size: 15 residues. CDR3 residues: CASSQSVDRVNEQFF. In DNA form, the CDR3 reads TGTGCCAGCTCACAGTCTGTGGACAGAGTCAATGAGCAGTTCTTC. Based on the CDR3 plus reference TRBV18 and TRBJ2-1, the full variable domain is NAGVMQNPRHLVRRRGQEARLRCSPMKGHSHVYWYRQLPEEGLKFMVYLQKENIIDESGMPKERFSAEFPKEGPSILRIQQVVRGDSAAYFCASSQSVDRVNEQFFGPGTRLTVL.

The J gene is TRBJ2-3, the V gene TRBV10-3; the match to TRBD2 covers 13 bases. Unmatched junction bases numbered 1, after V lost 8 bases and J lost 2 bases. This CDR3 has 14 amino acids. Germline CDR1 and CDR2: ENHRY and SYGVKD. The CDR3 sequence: CAIGLAGDTDTQYF. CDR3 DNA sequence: TGTGCCATCGGACTAGCGGGGGACACAGATACGCAGTATTTT.

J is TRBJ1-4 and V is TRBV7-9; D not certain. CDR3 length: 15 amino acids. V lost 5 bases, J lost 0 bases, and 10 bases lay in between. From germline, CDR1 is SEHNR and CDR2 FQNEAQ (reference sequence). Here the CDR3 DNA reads TGTGCCAGCAGCCCCGGGGTTGCAACTAATGAAAAACTGTTTTTT. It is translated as CASSPGVATNEKLFF. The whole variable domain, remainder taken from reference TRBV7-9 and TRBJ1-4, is DTGVSQNPRHKITKRGQNVTFRCDPISEHNRLYWYRQTLGQGPEFLTYFQNEAQLEKSRLLSDRFSAERPKGSFSTLEIQRTEQGDSAMYLCASSPGVATNEKLFFGSGTQLSVL.

The CDR3 spells CASSLMGQSQTQYF. The CDR3 coding sequence is TGTGCCAGCAGCCTGATGGGACAGAGCCAGACCCAGTACTTC. The rearrangement links TRBV3-1 (or the pseudogene TRBV3-2) to TRBJ2-5; TRBD1 matches at 7 bases. The CDR3 has 14 residues. Trimming took 4 bases from V and 6 from J; bases not matched to a gene: 8. The germline gives CDR1 LGHDT, CDR2 YNNKEL (reference sequence).

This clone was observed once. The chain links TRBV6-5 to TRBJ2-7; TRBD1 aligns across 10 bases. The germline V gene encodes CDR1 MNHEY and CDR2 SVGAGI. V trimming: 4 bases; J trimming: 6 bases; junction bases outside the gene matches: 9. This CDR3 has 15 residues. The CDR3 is CASSSAGTGEVEQYF. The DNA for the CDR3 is TGTGCCAGCAGTTCAGCCGGGACAGGGGAGGTCGAGCAGTACTTC.

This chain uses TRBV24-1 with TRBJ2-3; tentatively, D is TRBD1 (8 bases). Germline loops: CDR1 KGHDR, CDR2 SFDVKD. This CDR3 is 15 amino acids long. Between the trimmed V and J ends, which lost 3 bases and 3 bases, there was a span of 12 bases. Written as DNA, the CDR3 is TGTGCCACCAGTGATAAACAGGGGGGGACAGATACGCAGTATTTT. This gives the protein CATSDKQGGTDTQYF.

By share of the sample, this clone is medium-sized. The CDR3: CSGTPTGLNDGYTF. CDR3 in DNA: TGCAGCGGGACGCCAACAGGGCTGAATGATGGCTACACCTTC. V gene TRBV29-1 combines with J gene TRBJ1-2; weak D call: TRBD1 (6 bases). This CDR3 has 14 amino acids. V was trimmed by 7 bases and J by 6 bases, leaving 21 bases between them. CDR1 and CDR2 from the germline V gene are SQVTM and ANQGSEA. The full variable domain, with the rest looked up from reference TRBV29-1 and TRBJ1-2, is SAVISQKPSRDICQRGTSLTIQCQVDSQVTMMFWYRQQPGQSLTLIATANQGSEATYESGFVIDKFPISRPNLTFSTLTVSNMSPEDSSIYLCSGTPTGLNDGYTFGSGTRLTVV.

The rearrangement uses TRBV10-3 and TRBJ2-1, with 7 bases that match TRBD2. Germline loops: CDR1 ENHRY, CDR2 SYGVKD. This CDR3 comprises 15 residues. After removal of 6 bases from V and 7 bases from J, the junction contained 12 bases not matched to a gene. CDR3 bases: TGTGCCATCAGCGCGCTAGCGGTTCGAGGGAATGAGCAGTTCTTC. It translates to CAISALAVRGNEQFF.

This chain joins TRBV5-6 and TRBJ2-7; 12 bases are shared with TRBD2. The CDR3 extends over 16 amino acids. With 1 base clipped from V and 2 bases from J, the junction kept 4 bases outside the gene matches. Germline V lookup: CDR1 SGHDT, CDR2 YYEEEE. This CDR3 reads CASSLQGLAGTYEQYF. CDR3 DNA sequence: TGTGCCAGCAGCTTGCAAGGACTAGCGGGAACCTACGAGCAGTACTTC. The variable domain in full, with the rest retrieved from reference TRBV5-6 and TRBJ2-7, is DAGVTQSPTHLIKTRGQQVTLRCSPKSGHDTVSWYQQALGQGPQFIFQYYEEEERQRGNFPDRFSGHQFPNYSSELNVNALLLGDSALYLCASSLQGLAGTYEQYFGPGTRLTVT.

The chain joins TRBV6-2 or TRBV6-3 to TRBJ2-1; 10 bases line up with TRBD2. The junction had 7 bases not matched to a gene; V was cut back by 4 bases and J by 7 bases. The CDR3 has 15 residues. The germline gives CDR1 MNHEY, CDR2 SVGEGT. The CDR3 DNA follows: TGTGCCAGCAGTTCATCACGGACTAGCGGAAATGAGCAGTTCTTC. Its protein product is CASSSSRTSGNEQFF.

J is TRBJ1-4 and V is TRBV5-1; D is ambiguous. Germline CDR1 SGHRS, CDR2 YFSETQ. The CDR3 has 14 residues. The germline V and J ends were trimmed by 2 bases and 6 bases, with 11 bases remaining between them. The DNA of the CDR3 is TGCGCCAGCAGCTTCGGGATAAGTGATGAAAAACTGTTTTTT. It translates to CASSFGISDEKLFF.

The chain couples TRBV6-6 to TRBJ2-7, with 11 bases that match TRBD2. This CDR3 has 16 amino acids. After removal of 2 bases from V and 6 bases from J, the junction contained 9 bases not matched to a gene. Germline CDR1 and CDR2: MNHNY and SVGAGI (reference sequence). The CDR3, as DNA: TGTGCCAGCAGTTACCCTGGACTAGCGGGCCCCGGCGAGCAGTACTTC. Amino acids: CASSYPGLAGPGEQYF.

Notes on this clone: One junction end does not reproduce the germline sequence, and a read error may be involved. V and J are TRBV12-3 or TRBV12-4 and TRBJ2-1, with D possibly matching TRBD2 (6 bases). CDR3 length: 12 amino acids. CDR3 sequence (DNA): TGCGCCACGGGGCGGGACTACAATGAGCAGTTCTTC. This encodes CATGRDYNEQFF.

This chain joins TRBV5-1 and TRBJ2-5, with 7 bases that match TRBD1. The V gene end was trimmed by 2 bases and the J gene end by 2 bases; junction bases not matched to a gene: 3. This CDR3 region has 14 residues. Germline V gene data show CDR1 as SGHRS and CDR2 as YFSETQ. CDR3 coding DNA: TGCGCCAGCAGCTTTATGGGACAGCAAGAGACCCAGTACTTC. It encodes CASSFMGQQETQYF.

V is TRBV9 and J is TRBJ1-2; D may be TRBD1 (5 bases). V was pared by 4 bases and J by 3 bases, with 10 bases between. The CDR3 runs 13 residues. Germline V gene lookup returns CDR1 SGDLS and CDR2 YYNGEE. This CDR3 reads CASSPGSDYGYTF. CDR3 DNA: TGTGCCAGCAGCCCAGGGTCCGACTATGGCTACACCTTC.

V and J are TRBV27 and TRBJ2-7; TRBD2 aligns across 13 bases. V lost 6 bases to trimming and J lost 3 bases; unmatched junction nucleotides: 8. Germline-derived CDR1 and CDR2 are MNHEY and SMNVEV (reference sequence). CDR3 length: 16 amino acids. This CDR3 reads CASSPGLAGALYEQYF. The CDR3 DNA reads TGTGCCAGCAGCCCCGGACTAGCGGGAGCCCTCTACGAGCAGTACTTC.

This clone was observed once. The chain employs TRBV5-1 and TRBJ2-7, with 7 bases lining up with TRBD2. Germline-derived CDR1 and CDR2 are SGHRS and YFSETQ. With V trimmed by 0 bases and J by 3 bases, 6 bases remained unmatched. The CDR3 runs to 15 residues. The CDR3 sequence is CASSLATSGVYEQYF. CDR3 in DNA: TGCGCCAGCAGCTTGGCGACCAGCGGGGTCTACGAGCAGTACTTC.

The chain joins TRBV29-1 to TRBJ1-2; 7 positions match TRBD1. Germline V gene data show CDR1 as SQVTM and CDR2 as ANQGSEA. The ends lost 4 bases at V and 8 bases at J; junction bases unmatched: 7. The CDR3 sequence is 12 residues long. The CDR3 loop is CSVGGQDIGYTF. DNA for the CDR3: TGCAGCGTTGGAGGACAGGATATCGGCTACACCTTC.

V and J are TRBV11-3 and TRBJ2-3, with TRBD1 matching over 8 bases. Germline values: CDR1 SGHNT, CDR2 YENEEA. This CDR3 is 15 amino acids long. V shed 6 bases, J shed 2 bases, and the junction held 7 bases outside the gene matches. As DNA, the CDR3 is TGTGCCAGCAGTCGGACAGGGCTCCTCACAGATACGCAGTATTTT. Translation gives CASSRTGLLTDTQYF. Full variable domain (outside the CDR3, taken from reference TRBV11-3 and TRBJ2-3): EAGVVQSPRYKIIEKKQPVAFWCNPISGHNTLYWYLQNLGQGPELLIRYENEEAVDDSQLPKDRFSAERLKGVDSTLKIQPAELGDSAVYLCASSRTGLLTDTQYFGPGTRLTVL.

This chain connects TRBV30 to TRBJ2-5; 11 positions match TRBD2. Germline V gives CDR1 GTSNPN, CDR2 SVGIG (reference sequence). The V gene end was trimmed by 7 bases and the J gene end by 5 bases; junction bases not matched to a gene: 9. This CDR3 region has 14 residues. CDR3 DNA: TGTGCCTTCAGACTAGCGGGAAGGTTCGAGACCCAGTACTTC. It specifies CAFRLAGRFETQYF.

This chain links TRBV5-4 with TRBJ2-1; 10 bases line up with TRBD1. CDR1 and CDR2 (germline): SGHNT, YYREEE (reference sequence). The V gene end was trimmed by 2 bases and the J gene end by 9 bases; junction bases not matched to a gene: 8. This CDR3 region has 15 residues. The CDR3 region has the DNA TGTGCCAGCAGCTTACCGGGACAGGGGAGCAGTGAGCAGTTCTTC. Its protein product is CASSLPGQGSSEQFF.

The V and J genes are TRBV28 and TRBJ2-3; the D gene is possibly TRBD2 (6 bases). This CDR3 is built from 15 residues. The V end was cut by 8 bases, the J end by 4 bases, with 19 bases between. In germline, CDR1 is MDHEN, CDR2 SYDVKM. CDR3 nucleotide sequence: TGTGCCAGCGCCCGGGACTTTTACGGTGCAGATACGCAGTATTTT. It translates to CASARDFYGADTQYF.

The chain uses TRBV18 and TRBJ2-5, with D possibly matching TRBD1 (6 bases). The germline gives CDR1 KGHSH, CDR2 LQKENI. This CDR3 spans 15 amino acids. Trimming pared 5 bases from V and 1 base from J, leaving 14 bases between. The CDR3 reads CASSFAQGFQETQYF. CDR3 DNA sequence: TGTGCCAGCTCATTCGCGCAGGGGTTCCAAGAGACCCAGTACTTC. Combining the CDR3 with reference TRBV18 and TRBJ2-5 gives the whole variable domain NAGVMQNPRHLVRRRGQEARLRCSPMKGHSHVYWYRQLPEEGLKFMVYLQKENIIDESGMPKERFSAEFPKEGPSILRIQQVVRGDSAAYFCASSFAQGFQETQYFGPGTRLLVL.